The rows below give T cell receptor beta chains drawn from one sample of a study of blood T cells in healthy people across ages. MiXCR, applied by TCRdb to the 5' RACE reads, yields one record per CDR3 protein. The top ten hold around 10% of the sample, which has roughly 1.7 million distinct CDR3 sequences, around 36% seen once. What was sequenced was blood. These receptors came from a woman aged 25 to 39 in good health. Both conserved end residues are part of each CDR3. A D gene is named only where the DNA matches it firmly. Clone size appears in some rows only: once, few, many, or a class for an expanded clone.

j_call: TRBJ1-2
v_call: TRBV10-2
clone_size: few
d_call: TRBD1
cdr3_nt: TGCGCCAGCAGTGGGAAGACAGGGCCCCACTATGGCTACACCTTC
cdr3_aa: CASSGKTGPHYGYTF

j_call: TRBJ2-7
v_call: TRBV15
clone_size: NA
d_call: NA
cdr3_nt: TGTGCCACCAGCAGGTCAACAGGGCCGAGTGAAAAGCAGTACTTC
cdr3_aa: CATSRSTGPSEKQYF

j_call: TRBJ2-5
v_call: TRBV20-1
clone_size: NA
d_call: NA
cdr3_nt: TGCAGTGCTAGTGTCAGCGGAGTGGCAGGAGAGACCCAGTACTTC
cdr3_aa: CSASVSGVAGETQYF

j_call: TRBJ2-1
v_call: TRBV28
clone_size: few
d_call: TRBD2
cdr3_nt: TGTGCCAGCAGCCGACTCGGGACTAGCGGGAGGCTTGAGCAGTTCTTC
cdr3_aa: CASSRLGTSGRLEQFF

j_call: TRBJ1-4
v_call: TRBV9
clone_size: NA
d_call: TRBD1
cdr3_nt: TGTGCCAGCAGCCCAGGGACAGGGGGAAATGAAAAACTGTTTTTT
cdr3_aa: CASSPGTGGNEKLFF

j_call: TRBJ1-1
v_call: TRBV29-1
clone_size: few
d_call: NA
cdr3_nt: TGCAGCGTCCGGACACTACAGAACACTGAAGCTTTCTTT
cdr3_aa: CSVRTLQNTEAFF

j_call: TRBJ1-2
v_call: TRBV9
clone_size: NA
d_call: NA
cdr3_nt: TGTGCCGACAGCGACGGGACCTTTACCTATGGCTACACCTTC
cdr3_aa: CADSDGTFTYGYTF

j_call: TRBJ2-4
v_call: TRBV12-3/TRBV12-4
clone_size: NA
d_call: NA
cdr3_nt: TGTGCCAGCAGTTCAGCCCCCGCAGGTATGGGAGTAAAGTACTTC
cdr3_aa: CASSSAPAGMGVKYF

j_call: TRBJ2-3
v_call: TRBV20-1
clone_size: NA
d_call: NA
cdr3_nt: TGTAGTGCTAGAGATCCCCCAAGCACAGATACGCAGTATTTT
cdr3_aa: CSARDPPSTDTQYF

j_call: TRBJ2-7
v_call: TRBV11-2
clone_size: NA
d_call: NA
cdr3_nt: TGTGCCAGCACCTTCGGTACGGGGCTCTACGAGCAGTACTTC
cdr3_aa: CASTFGTGLYEQYF

j_call: TRBJ2-5
v_call: TRBV9
clone_size: NA
d_call: TRBD2
cdr3_nt: TGTGCCAGCAGCACCCGGACTAGCGGGGAAGAGACCCAGTACTTC
cdr3_aa: CASSTRTSGEETQYF

j_call: TRBJ2-1
v_call: TRBV12-3/TRBV12-4
clone_size: NA
d_call: TRBD2
cdr3_nt: TGTGCCAGCACGGGACTAGGGGCCCCCTCCTACAATGAGCAGTTCTTC
cdr3_aa: CASTGLGAPSYNEQFF

j_call: TRBJ1-5
v_call: TRBV12-5
clone_size: few
d_call: NA
cdr3_nt: TGTGCTAGTGGTTGGGGACTGAATCAGCCCCAGCATTTT
cdr3_aa: CASGWGLNQPQHF

j_call: TRBJ2-7
v_call: TRBV9
clone_size: NA
d_call: NA
cdr3_nt: TGTGCCAGCAGCGTAGGGGGTAACGGGATTACCTACGAGCAGTACTTC
cdr3_aa: CASSVGGNGITYEQYF

j_call: TRBJ2-5
v_call: TRBV7-2
clone_size: NA
d_call: NA
cdr3_nt: TGTGCCAGCAGCTTAGGAGCAGCCTCCGGGACCCAGTACTTC
cdr3_aa: CASSLGAASGTQYF

j_call: TRBJ2-7
v_call: TRBV24-1
clone_size: NA
d_call: TRBD1
cdr3_nt: TGTGCCACCAGTGATTTACCGCCGGACAGGGGGGTCCCCTACGAGCAGTACTTC
cdr3_aa: CATSDLPPDRGVPYEQYF

j_call: TRBJ2-7
v_call: TRBV4-1
clone_size: many
d_call: NA
cdr3_nt: TGCGCCAGCAGCCAAGTACTACTAGCCGAGCAGTACTTC
cdr3_aa: CASSQVLLAEQYF

j_call: TRBJ2-3
v_call: TRBV10-3
clone_size: NA
d_call: NA
cdr3_nt: TGTGCCATCAGTGAGATTGTGGACCCGAATACGCAGTATTTT
cdr3_aa: CAISEIVDPNTQYF

j_call: TRBJ2-5
v_call: TRBV11-2
clone_size: many
d_call: TRBD2
cdr3_nt: TGTGCCAGCAGCTTGCGGACTAGCGGACAAGAGACCCAGTACTTC
cdr3_aa: CASSLRTSGQETQYF

j_call: TRBJ1-2
v_call: TRBV27
clone_size: NA
d_call: NA
cdr3_nt: TGTGCCAGCAGTCCCCGGACAGTGGCAGGTGACTATGGCTACACCTTC
cdr3_aa: CASSPRTVAGDYGYTF

j_call: TRBJ1-6
v_call: TRBV7-9
clone_size: once
d_call: NA
cdr3_nt: TGTGCCAGCAGCTTTTCCGAGGGGGTAAGGAATTCACCCCTCCACTTT
cdr3_aa: CASSFSEGVRNSPLHF

j_call: TRBJ1-2
v_call: TRBV7-6
clone_size: NA
d_call: NA
cdr3_nt: TGTGCCAGCAGCTTAGCGGGGGGGCCTGGCTACACCTTC
cdr3_aa: CASSLAGGPGYTF

j_call: TRBJ1-4
v_call: TRBV10-3
clone_size: once
d_call: NA
cdr3_nt: TGTGCCATCCAGGGTAGGACTAATGAAAAACTGTTTTTT
cdr3_aa: CAIQGRTNEKLFF

j_call: TRBJ1-2
v_call: TRBV11-2
clone_size: once
d_call: NA
cdr3_nt: TGTGCCAGCAGCTTATCCTCGGCGGAGAGGGGCTACACCTTC
cdr3_aa: CASSLSSAERGYTF

j_call: TRBJ2-5
v_call: TRBV9
clone_size: NA
d_call: NA
cdr3_nt: TGTGCCAGCAGCGTAGGGCCGTTACAAGAGACCCAGTACTTC
cdr3_aa: CASSVGPLQETQYF

j_call: TRBJ2-5
v_call: TRBV6-5
clone_size: NA
d_call: NA
cdr3_nt: TGTGCCAGCAGCGCCTCGACAAGGCAAGAGACCCAGTACTTC
cdr3_aa: CASSASTRQETQYF

j_call: TRBJ2-3
v_call: TRBV6-1
clone_size: many
d_call: NA
cdr3_nt: TGTGCCAGCAGTACAGGGGAGGGGGAGGCAGATACGCAGTATTTT
cdr3_aa: CASSTGEGEADTQYF

j_call: TRBJ1-2
v_call: TRBV6-2/TRBV6-3
clone_size: NA
d_call: NA
cdr3_nt: TGTGCCAGCAGTTATGTCAGGAACTATGGCTACACCTTC
cdr3_aa: CASSYVRNYGYTF

j_call: TRBJ2-5
v_call: TRBV27
clone_size: few
d_call: NA
cdr3_nt: TGTGCCAGCACCAACGTACCGGGACGGCTCCAAGAGACCCAGTACTTC
cdr3_aa: CASTNVPGRLQETQYF

j_call: TRBJ1-5
v_call: TRBV20-1
clone_size: NA
d_call: TRBD1
cdr3_nt: TGCAGTGCTGGAGAGTCCAGGGGGCTGACGTCTCAGCCCCAGCATTTT
cdr3_aa: CSAGESRGLTSQPQHF

j_call: TRBJ1-2
v_call: TRBV5-1
clone_size: few
d_call: NA
cdr3_nt: TGCGCCAGCAGCTTGGACGGACAGCCTAACTATGGCTACACCTTC
cdr3_aa: CASSLDGQPNYGYTF

j_call: TRBJ1-6
v_call: TRBV20-1
clone_size: few
d_call: NA
cdr3_nt: TGCAGTGCTAGAGATCCGACAGTCTCCTATAATTCACCCCTCCACTTT
cdr3_aa: CSARDPTVSYNSPLHF

j_call: TRBJ2-1
v_call: TRBV12-3/TRBV12-4
clone_size: many
d_call: NA
cdr3_nt: TGTGCCAGCAGTTTTTCGGGTGACAATGAGCAGTTCTTC
cdr3_aa: CASSFSGDNEQFF

j_call: TRBJ2-3
v_call: TRBV20-1
clone_size: few
d_call: NA
cdr3_nt: TGCAGTGCCCCACCCCCCTACAGGGCAGATACGCAGTATTTT
cdr3_aa: CSAPPPYRADTQYF

j_call: TRBJ1-1
v_call: TRBV6-1
clone_size: few
d_call: NA
cdr3_nt: TGTGCCAGCAGTGGCTGGGCAGATGAAGCTTTCTTT
cdr3_aa: CASSGWADEAFF

j_call: TRBJ1-2
v_call: TRBV6-5
clone_size: NA
d_call: TRBD1
cdr3_nt: TGTGCCAGCAGTTACTCGGGACAGAATAACTATGGCTACACCTTC
cdr3_aa: CASSYSGQNNYGYTF

j_call: TRBJ2-5
v_call: TRBV9
clone_size: few
d_call: TRBD1
cdr3_nt: TGTGCCAGCAGCGTAATAGGGGACAGGGTGGCGACCCAGTACTTC
cdr3_aa: CASSVIGDRVATQYF

j_call: TRBJ2-5
v_call: TRBV20-1
clone_size: NA
d_call: NA
cdr3_nt: TGCAGTGCTCCTAGTCTACCCTCGGGGGAGACCCAGTACTTC
cdr3_aa: CSAPSLPSGETQYF

j_call: TRBJ1-5
v_call: TRBV20-1
clone_size: NA
d_call: NA
cdr3_nt: TGCAGTGCTAACCAACTAGCGGGGCAAAAGGATACGCAGCATTTT
cdr3_aa: CSANQLAGQKDTQHF

j_call: TRBJ1-1
v_call: TRBV2
clone_size: few
d_call: NA
cdr3_nt: TGTGCCAGCAGTGAATCGGTTAGGGGAGCAAACACTGAAGCTTTCTTT
cdr3_aa: CASSESVRGANTEAFF

j_call: TRBJ1-1
v_call: TRBV6-5
clone_size: NA
d_call: NA
cdr3_nt: TGTGCCAGCAGTTACTCGAGCGAGGGGCTCGGAGCTTTCTTT
cdr3_aa: CASSYSSEGLGAFF

j_call: TRBJ2-6
v_call: TRBV28
clone_size: few
d_call: NA
cdr3_nt: TGTGCCAGCAGCTTCCTTGGGGGCTCTGGGGCCAACGTCCTGACTTTC
cdr3_aa: CASSFLGGSGANVLTF

j_call: TRBJ2-7
v_call: TRBV28
clone_size: few
d_call: TRBD2
cdr3_nt: TGTGCCAGCAAACCCGGGGGGGGGAGCGAGCAGTACTTC
cdr3_aa: CASKPGGGSEQYF

j_call: TRBJ1-6
v_call: TRBV4-1
clone_size: NA
d_call: NA
cdr3_nt: TGCGCCAGCAGTTCTCAACAGAGACCAGATTCACCCCTCCACTTT
cdr3_aa: CASSSQQRPDSPLHF